This T cell receptor (beta chain) was recorded in a study of early T cells in non-severe SARS-CoV-2 infection. Overall study context: Unsorted whole-blood RNA was sequenced in bulk, leaving chains unpaired.

cDNA molecules, individually, were tagged with unique molecular identifiers. TCRdb fed the 5' RACE reads into MiXCR, producing one record per CDR3 protein. This sample has some 34,000 distinct CDR3 sequences; nearly 10% occur once, and the top ten carry roughly 12%. This clonotype was found many times. No antigen is known for it. After removal of 4 bases from V and 0 bases from J, the junction contained 10 bases not matched to a gene. Germline CDR1 is MNHEY and CDR2 is SVGEGT. The CDR3 loop spans 19 amino acids. Findings and limits, study-wide: Sequences matched to VDJdb favored anti-spike CD8 responses, while private and CD4 specificities were missed.

The sequence was obtained from an adult who was a healthcare worker with PCR-confirmed SARS-CoV-2 infection or an uninfected control (not recorded which). The sequencing sample was made of whole blood. The chain uses TRBV6-2 or TRBV6-3 and TRBJ2-1; 12 nucleotides line up with TRBD2. CDR3 in amino acids: CASSSARTSGVFSYNEQFF. As DNA, the CDR3 is TGTGCCAGCAGTTCAGCAAGGACTAGCGGGGTTTTCTCCTACAATGAGCAGTTCTTC.